This TCR beta chain was identified during a study of T cell responses to AZD1222 COVID-19 vaccine. Study-level points and caveats: Seropositive at baseline were only six AZD1222 recipients. Donors were largely white British and mainly female; clonal diversity was possibly underestimated.

Comment on this clone: Its antigen is currently unknown.

V lost 3 bases to trimming and J lost 5 bases, with 11 bases between them. Germline values: CDR1 SGDLS, CDR2 YYNGEE. The CDR3 extends over 13 amino acids. This table comes from immunoSEQ multiplex PCR, and its TCRdb copy is limited to in-frame clones, with some not included. The sample has over 95,000 clones; about 83% are singletons. Material: peripheral blood, obtained on day 0 of AZD1222 vaccination. The chain employs TRBV9 and TRBJ1-1, with D possibly matching TRBD1 (6 bases). The receptor's source is an adult in good health. CDR3 sequence (DNA): TGTGCCAGCAGCGCCCGGACAGATACTGAAGCTTTCTTT. Translation gives CASSARTDTEAFF.